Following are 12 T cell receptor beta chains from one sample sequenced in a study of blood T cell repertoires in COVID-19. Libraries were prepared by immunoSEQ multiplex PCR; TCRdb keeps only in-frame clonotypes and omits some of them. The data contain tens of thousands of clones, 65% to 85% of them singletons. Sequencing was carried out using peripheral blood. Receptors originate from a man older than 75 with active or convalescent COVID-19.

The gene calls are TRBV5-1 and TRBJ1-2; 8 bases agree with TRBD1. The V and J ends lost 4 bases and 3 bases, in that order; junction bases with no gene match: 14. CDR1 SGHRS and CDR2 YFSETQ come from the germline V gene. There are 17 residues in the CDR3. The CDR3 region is CASSPAQGANYYYGYTF. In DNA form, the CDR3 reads TGCGCCAGCAGCCCCGCCCAGGGGGCCAACTACTACTATGGCTACACCTTC. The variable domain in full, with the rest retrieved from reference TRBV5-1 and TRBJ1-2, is KAGVTQTPRYLIKTRGQQVTLSCSPISGHRSVSWYQQTPGQGLQFLFEYFSETQRNKGNFPGRFSGRQFSNSRSEMNVSTLELGDSALYLCASSPAQGANYYYGYTFGSGTRLTVV.

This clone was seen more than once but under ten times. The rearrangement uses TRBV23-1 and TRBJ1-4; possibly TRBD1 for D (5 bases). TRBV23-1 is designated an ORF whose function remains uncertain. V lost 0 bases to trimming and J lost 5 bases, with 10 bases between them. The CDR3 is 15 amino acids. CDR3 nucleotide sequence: TGCGCCAGCAGTCAATCTGGCAGGGTGAATGAAAAACTGTTTTTT. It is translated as CASSQSGRVNEKLFF.

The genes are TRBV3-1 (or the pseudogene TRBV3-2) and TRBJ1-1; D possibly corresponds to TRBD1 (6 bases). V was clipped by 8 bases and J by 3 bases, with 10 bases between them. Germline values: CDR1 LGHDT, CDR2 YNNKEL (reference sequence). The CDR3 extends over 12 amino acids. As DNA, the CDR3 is TGTGCCAGCGAGGGGGATCACACTGAAGCTTTCTTT. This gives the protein CASEGDHTEAFF.

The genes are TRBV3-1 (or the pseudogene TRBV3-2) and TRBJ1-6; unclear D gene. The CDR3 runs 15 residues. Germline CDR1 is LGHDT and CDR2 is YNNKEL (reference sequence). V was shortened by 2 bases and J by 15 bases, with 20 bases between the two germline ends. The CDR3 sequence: CASSQPTRTKSRLHF. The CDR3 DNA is TGTGCCAGCAGCCAACCGACACGAACCAAATCTCGCCTCCACTTT.

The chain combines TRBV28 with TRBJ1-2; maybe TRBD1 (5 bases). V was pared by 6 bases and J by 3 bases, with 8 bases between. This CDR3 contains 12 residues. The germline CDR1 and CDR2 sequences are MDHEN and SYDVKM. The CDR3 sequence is CASSRAYYGYTF. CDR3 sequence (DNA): TGTGCCAGCAGCAGGGCCTACTATGGCTACACCTTC.

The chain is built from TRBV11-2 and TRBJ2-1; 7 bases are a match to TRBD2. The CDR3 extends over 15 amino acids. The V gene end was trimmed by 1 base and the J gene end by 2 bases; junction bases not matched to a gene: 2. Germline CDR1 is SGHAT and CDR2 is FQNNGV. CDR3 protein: CASSLVGGAYNEQFF. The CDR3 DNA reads TGTGCCAGCAGCTTAGTTGGGGGGGCCTACAATGAGCAGTTCTTC.

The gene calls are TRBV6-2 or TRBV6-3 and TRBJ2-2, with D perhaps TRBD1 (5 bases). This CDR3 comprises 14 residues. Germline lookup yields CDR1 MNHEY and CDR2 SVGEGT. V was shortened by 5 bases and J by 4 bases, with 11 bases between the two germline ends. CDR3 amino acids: CASSPTDPTGELFF. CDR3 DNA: TGTGCCAGCAGTCCGACAGACCCCACCGGGGAGCTGTTTTTT.

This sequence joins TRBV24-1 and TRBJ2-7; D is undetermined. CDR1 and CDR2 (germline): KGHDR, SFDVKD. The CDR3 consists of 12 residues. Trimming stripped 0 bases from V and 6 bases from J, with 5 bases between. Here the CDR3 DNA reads TGTGCCACCAGTGATTTGTTCGGCGAGCAGTACTTC. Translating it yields CATSDLFGEQYF.

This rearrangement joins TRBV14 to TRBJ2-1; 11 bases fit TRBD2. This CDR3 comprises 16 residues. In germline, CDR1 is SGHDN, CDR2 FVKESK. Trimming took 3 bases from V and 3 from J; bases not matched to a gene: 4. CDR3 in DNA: TGTGCCAGCAGCCATCTAGCGGGGGGCGACTACAATGAGCAGTTCTTC. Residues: CASSHLAGGDYNEQFF. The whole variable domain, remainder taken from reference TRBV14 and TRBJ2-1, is EAGVTQFPSHSVIEKGQTVTLRCDPISGHDNLYWYRRVMGKEIKFLLHFVKESKQDESGMPNNRFLAERTGGTYSTLKVQPAELEDSGVYFCASSHLAGGDYNEQFFGPGTRLTVL.

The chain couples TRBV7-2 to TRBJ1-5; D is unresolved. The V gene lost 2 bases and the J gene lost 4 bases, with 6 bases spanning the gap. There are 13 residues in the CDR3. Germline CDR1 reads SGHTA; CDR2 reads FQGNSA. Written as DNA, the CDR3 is TGTGCCAGCAGCTTATCAGGAAATCAGCCCCAGCATTTT. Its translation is CASSLSGNQPQHF.

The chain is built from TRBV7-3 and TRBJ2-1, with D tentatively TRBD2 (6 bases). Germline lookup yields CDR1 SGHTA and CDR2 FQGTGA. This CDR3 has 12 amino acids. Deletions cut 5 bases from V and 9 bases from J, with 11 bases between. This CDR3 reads CASSPGVGEQFF. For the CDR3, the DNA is TGTGCCAGCAGCCCGGGGGTTGGTGAGCAGTTCTTC.

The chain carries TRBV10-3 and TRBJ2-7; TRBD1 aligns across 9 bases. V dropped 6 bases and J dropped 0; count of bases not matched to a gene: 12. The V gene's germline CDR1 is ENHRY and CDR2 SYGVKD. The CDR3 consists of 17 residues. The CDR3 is CAIRRGQGGLSSYEQYF. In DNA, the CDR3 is TGTGCCATCAGACGGGGACAGGGAGGACTCTCCTCCTACGAGCAGTACTTC.